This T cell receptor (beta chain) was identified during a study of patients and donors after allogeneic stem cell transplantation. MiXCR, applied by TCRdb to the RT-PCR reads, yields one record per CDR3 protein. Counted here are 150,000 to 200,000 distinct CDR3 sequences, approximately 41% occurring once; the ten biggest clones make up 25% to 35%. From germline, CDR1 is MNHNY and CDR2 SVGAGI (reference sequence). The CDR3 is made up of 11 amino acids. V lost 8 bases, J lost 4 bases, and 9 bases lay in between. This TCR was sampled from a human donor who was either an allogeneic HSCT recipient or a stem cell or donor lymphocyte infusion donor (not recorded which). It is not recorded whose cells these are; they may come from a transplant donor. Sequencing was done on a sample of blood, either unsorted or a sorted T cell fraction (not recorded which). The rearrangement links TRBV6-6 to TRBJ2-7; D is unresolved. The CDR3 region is CASLGEYEQYF. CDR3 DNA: TGTGCCAGCCTAGGAGAATACGAGCAGTACTTC.